Each of the 20 T cell receptor beta chains below was sequenced from the same sample in a study of cytomegalovirus exposure and HLA in healthy donors. The repertoire was sequenced with immunoSEQ multiplex PCR; TCRdb's copy has only in-frame clones and lacks some. The sample records fewer than 250,000 clones, over 80% being singletons. Material: PBMCs. These receptor sequences come from a woman aged 18-30 years in good health and CMV-seronegative.

This chain links TRBV2 with TRBJ2-1; D unclear. CDR3 length: 12 residues. The ends were cut back, 5 bases at V and 6 bases at J, with 8 bases in the middle. Germline V CDR1 and CDR2: SNHLY, FYNNEI. The CDR3 bases are TGTGCCAGCAGTCCCCGTGCCAATGAGCAGTTCTTC. The encoded protein is CASSPRANEQFF.

V and J are TRBV5-1 and TRBJ2-3, with 14 positions matching TRBD2. V dropped 4 bases and J dropped 15; count of bases not matched to a gene: 4. Germline loops: CDR1 SGHRS, CDR2 YFSETQ. The CDR3 runs to 12 residues. In nucleotides, the CDR3 is TGCGCCAGCAGCCTAGGGACTAGCGGGAGTTATTTT. As protein: CASSLGTSGSYF.

The rearrangement uses TRBV5-1 and TRBJ2-1; D may be TRBD2 (7 bases). The CDR3 length is 15 residues. Germline CDR1 reads SGHRS; CDR2 reads YFSETQ. The V end lost 1 base, the J end lost 8 bases, and 16 bases lay between the germline ends. Here the CDR3 reads CASSLWTRGGDEQFF. DNA for the CDR3: TGCGCCAGCAGCTTGTGGACTAGGGGGGGCGATGAGCAGTTCTTC.

The chain combines TRBV18 with TRBJ2-5; D uncertain. Per germline, CDR1 KGHSH and CDR2 LQKENI. The germline V and J ends were trimmed by 2 bases and 5 bases, with 9 bases remaining between them. This CDR3 is 13 amino acids long. CDR3 residues: CASSPAMDETQYF. The CDR3 nucleotides read TGTGCCAGCTCACCAGCTATGGATGAGACCCAGTACTTC.

The gene calls are TRBV5-6 and TRBJ2-7, with 8 bases lining up with TRBD2. The CDR3 loop spans 14 amino acids. CDR1 is SGHDT, CDR2 YYEEEE, per germline. J lost 3 bases, V lost 0 bases, and 2 bases had no gene match. The DNA of the CDR3 is TGTGCCAGCAGCTTGGGACTAGCGTACTACGAGCAGTACTTC. It translates to CASSLGLAYYEQYF.

This chain links TRBV6-5 with TRBJ2-1, with a weak D call TRBD2 (7 bases). V was pared by 4 bases and J by 3 bases, with 16 bases between. Germline V gene lookup returns CDR1 MNHEY and CDR2 SVGAGI. This CDR3 contains 16 residues. For the CDR3, the DNA is TGTGCCAGCAGTTCCCGGGGGAGGGGGGTCTACAATGAGCAGTTCTTC. Translated: CASSSRGRGVYNEQFF.

V is TRBV10-1 and J is TRBJ2-3, with unresolved D. The CDR3 totals 14 residues. The V and J ends lost 8 bases and 2 bases respectively, with 14 bases between them. The germline V gene has CDR1 WNHNN and CDR2 SYGVQD (reference sequence). CDR3 sequence reads: CASADRWDTDTQYF. CDR3 nucleotides: TGCGCCAGCGCTGACCGGTGGGACACAGATACGCAGTATTTT.

The rearrangement joins TRBV6-5 to TRBJ1-5; D gene uncertain. Trimming shortened V by 5 bases and J by 2 bases, and 7 bases separated the two germline ends. Germline loops: CDR1 MNHEY, CDR2 SVGAGI. This CDR3 is 13 amino acids long. CDR3 protein: CASSETRNQPQHF. DNA for the CDR3: TGTGCCAGCAGTGAGACACGCAATCAGCCCCAGCATTTT.

The chain recombines TRBV30 with TRBJ2-3; TRBD2 aligns across 7 bases. The trim removed 5 bases at V and 3 bases at J, leaving 11 bases unmatched. The CDR3 spans 15 residues. CDR1 is GTSNPN, CDR2 SVGIG, per germline (reference sequence). The CDR3 sequence: CAWATSVVVTDTQYF. CDR3 in DNA: TGTGCCTGGGCCACTAGCGTCGTCGTTACAGATACGCAGTATTTT.

The chain carries TRBV6-5 and TRBJ1-1; D is uncertain. Germline V gives CDR1 MNHEY, CDR2 SVGAGI. CDR3 length: 13 residues. V was trimmed by 7 bases and J by 1 base, leaving 10 bases between them. In DNA, the CDR3 is TGTGCCAGCACTAAAACAGAGAACACTGAAGCTTTCTTT. Amino acid sequence: CASTKTENTEAFF.

This rearrangement joins TRBV2 to TRBJ2-1; possible D gene TRBD2, 5 bases. CDR3 length: 15 residues. Per germline, CDR1 SNHLY and CDR2 FYNNEI. Trimming removed 8 bases at V and 0 bases at J, with 14 bases between. The CDR3 here is CASEGVIISYNEQFF. As DNA, the CDR3 is TGTGCCAGCGAGGGCGTTATCATCTCCTACAATGAGCAGTTCTTC.

J is TRBJ1-2 and V is TRBV9, with a possible D match to TRBD1 (6 bases). The CDR3 sequence is 12 residues long. The V end was cut by 4 bases, the J end by 8 bases, with 12 bases between. CDR1 is SGDLS, CDR2 YYNGEE, per germline. CDR3 region: CASSQPTGGYTF. The CDR3 DNA reads as TGTGCCAGCAGCCAGCCGACAGGCGGCTACACCTTC.

The DNA of the CDR3 is TGTGCCAGTAGTATAGATCTAAGGACAGGGACCTACGAGCAGTACTTC. The encoded protein is CASSIDLRTGTYEQYF. The chain is built from TRBV19 and TRBJ2-7; 8 bases align to TRBD1. The CDR3 runs 16 residues. Germline V gene lookup returns CDR1 LNHDA and CDR2 SQIVND (reference sequence). V was pared by 0 bases and J by 2 bases, with 6 bases of the junction left unmatched.

This clone was seen only once. The chain uses TRBV6-1 and TRBJ1-5; 8 positions agree with TRBD1. This CDR3 contains 14 residues. The germline gives CDR1 MNHNS, CDR2 SASEGT. V trimming: 6 bases; J trimming: 4 bases; junction bases outside the gene matches: 5. The CDR3 DNA is TGTGCCAGCAGACCGGGACAGGCAAATCAGCCCCAGCATTTT. Its translation: CASRPGQANQPQHF.

The chain employs TRBV7-2 and TRBJ1-1; possible D gene TRBD1, 5 bases. This CDR3 comprises 16 residues. Trimming took off 6 bases at V and 0 bases at J, with 17 bases between the two ends. Per germline, CDR1 SGHTA and CDR2 FQGNSA. The CDR3 region has the DNA TGTGCCAGCAGATCCATGTTAACAGGAATGAACACTGAAGCTTTCTTT. Amino acid sequence: CASRSMLTGMNTEAFF.

This clone was detected once. The genes are TRBV28 and TRBJ2-1, with 7 bases matching TRBD2. CDR1 and CDR2 (germline): MDHEN, SYDVKM. After removal of 5 bases from V and 0 bases from J, the junction contained 7 bases not matched to a gene. CDR3 size: 16 residues. CDR3 sequence: CASSPLGGSSYNEQFF. The CDR3 DNA reads as TGTGCCAGCAGTCCCCTAGGCGGGAGCTCCTACAATGAGCAGTTCTTC. The whole variable domain, filled in from reference TRBV28 and TRBJ2-1, reads DVKVTQSSRYLVKRTGEKVFLECVQDMDHENMFWYRQDPGLGLRLIYFSYDVKMKEKGDIPEGYSVSREKKERFSLILESASTNQTSMYLCASSPLGGSSYNEQFFGPGTRLTVL.

The chain employs TRBV10-3 and TRBJ1-1; tentative D call: TRBD1 (5 bases). Trimming took off 7 bases at V and 9 bases at J, with 15 bases between the two ends. The CDR3 is made up of 12 amino acids. Germline V lookup: CDR1 ENHRY, CDR2 SYGVKD. CDR3 sequence: CAINQGGAQAFF. CDR3 sequence (DNA): TGTGCCATCAATCAAGGAGGGGCGCAAGCTTTCTTT.

The V and J genes are TRBV5-5 and TRBJ1-5, with a weak D call TRBD1 (5 bases). V was pared by 8 bases and J by 6 bases, with 18 bases between. CDR3 length: 14 residues. The germline V gene encodes CDR1 SGHKS and CDR2 YYEKEE (reference sequence). The DNA for the CDR3 is TGTGCCAGTCGGCCGGGAGGGGCTGCTCAGCCCCAGCATTTT. Translation gives CASRPGGAAQPQHF.

The chain uses TRBV7-9 and TRBJ1-1; the D is unclear. CDR1 and CDR2 from the germline V gene are SEHNR and FQNEAQ (reference sequence). The CDR3 loop spans 15 amino acids. Trimming left V 5 bases short and J 3 bases short, with 16 bases between. Written as DNA, the CDR3 is TGTGCCAGCAGCCCTATAAGTGTAGGGTACACTGAAGCTTTCTTT. Its protein product is CASSPISVGYTEAFF.

This clone has only a few counts. The CDR3 DNA sequence: TGTGCCAGCTCACCACGGACTAGCGACACCGGGGAGCTGTTTTTT. This gives the protein CASSPRTSDTGELFF. J is TRBJ2-2 and V is TRBV18; 9 bases fit TRBD2. V gave up 1 base and J gave up 3 bases; unmatched junction bases: 0. The V gene's germline CDR1 is KGHSH and CDR2 LQKENI. This CDR3 contains 15 residues. The variable domain in full, completed from reference TRBV18 and TRBJ2-2, reads NAGVMQNPRHLVRRRGQEARLRCSPMKGHSHVYWYRQLPEEGLKFMVYLQKENIIDESGMPKERFSAEFPKEGPSILRIQQVVRGDSAAYFCASSPRTSDTGELFFGEGSRLTVL.